The clone carrying this T cell receptor (beta chain) was detected a few times. Its target is unknown. These data originate in a study of cytomegalovirus exposure and HLA in healthy donors. Findings and caveats of the study: In an earlier analysis, about 87% or about 30%: the productive usage of most TCR beta V segments. The authors enumerated 150 to 200 TCR beta chains as linked to cytomegalovirus. Sequence variants that were highly shared formed a cluster that was likely a sequencing artifact.

The PCR used 60 Vbeta and 13 Jbeta primers. Clones were read by immunoSEQ multiplex PCR, and TCRdb kept only the in-frame ones, dropping some. The data hold around 150,000 clones, with 70% to 85% observed a single time. Trimming cost V 0 bases and J 7 bases; bases outside gene matches: 4. Germline V gene sequence: CDR1 SGDLS, CDR2 YYNGEE. The CDR3 consists of 15 residues. This clonotype was sampled from a male donor in good health and CMV-seronegative. J is TRBJ1-4 and V is TRBV9; TRBD1 matches at 9 bases. The sample taken for sequencing was PBMCs. In DNA form, the CDR3 reads TGTGCCAGCAGCGTAGCAGGGACAGGGATTGAAAAACTGTTTTTT. Encoded protein: CASSVAGTGIEKLFF.